The sequence of this T cell receptor (beta chain) was determined in a study of shared T cell receptors in the human thymus. TCRdb's copy holds only in-frame clones and misses some; the assay was immunoSEQ multiplex PCR. Here the sample spans roughly 550,000 clones, 75% to 80% being singletons. The V gene end was trimmed by 5 bases and the J gene end by 6 bases; junction bases not matched to a gene: 10. This CDR3 region has 15 residues. CDR1 and CDR2 (germline): SGHTA, FQGNSA. These same data were also listed under a study on human thymus T cells.

The chain uses TRBV7-2 and TRBJ1-5, with 7 nucleotides matching TRBD1. Sequencing was performed on thymocytes. The TCR comes from a boy under three years old with a congenital heart defect. This CDR3 reads CASSPSRGNGQPQHF. CDR3 bases: TGTGCCAGCAGCCCCAGCAGGGGGAACGGTCAGCCCCAGCATTTT.